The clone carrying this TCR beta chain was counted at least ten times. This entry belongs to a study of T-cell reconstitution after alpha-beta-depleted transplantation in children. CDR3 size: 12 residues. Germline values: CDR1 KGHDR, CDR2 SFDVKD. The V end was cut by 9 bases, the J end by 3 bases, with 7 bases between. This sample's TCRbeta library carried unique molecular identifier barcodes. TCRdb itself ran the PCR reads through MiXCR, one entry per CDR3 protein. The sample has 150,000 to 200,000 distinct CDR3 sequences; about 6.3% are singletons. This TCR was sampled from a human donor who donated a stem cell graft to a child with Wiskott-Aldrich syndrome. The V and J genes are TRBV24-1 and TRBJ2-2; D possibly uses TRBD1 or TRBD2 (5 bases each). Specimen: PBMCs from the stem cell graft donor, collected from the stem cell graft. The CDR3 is CATGTYTGELFF. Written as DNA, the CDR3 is TGTGCCACCGGGACGTACACCGGGGAGCTGTTTTTT.